Here is one TCR beta chain with its context. This clone's antigen is unknown. Within one base of it there is no much larger clone, and no base qualities were kept. Libraries were built with RT-PCR. Sequencing relied on a NextSeq 550. TCRdb reanalyzed the raw reads on its own, using fastp at Q25 for trimming and MiXCR for clone calling, and kept in-frame beta chains. Rows with one shared CDR3 protein collapse into an entry with the most common genes and DNA. This sample comprises some 960,000 distinct CDR3 sequences, about a sixth of them detected only once. The ten largest make up approximately 5.9% of the sample. From a lookup of the germline V gene, CDR1 and CDR2 are SNHLY and FYNNEI. The CDR3 sequence holds 15 residues, the cysteine and phenylalanine included. CDR3 DNA is the only sequence kept; it has 45 bases, read in frame from the first base. Deletion took 6 bases off V and 5 bases off J, with a span of 17 bases between the germline ends.

This record comes from a study of patients and donors after allogeneic stem cell transplantation (TCRdb year 2020). The chain was built from TRBV2 and TRBJ2-1; the D segment could be TRBD1, given 6 matching bases. Sequencing was carried out using blood, either unsorted or a sorted T cell fraction (not recorded which). This clonotype originated in a human donor who was either an allogeneic HSCT recipient or a stem cell or donor lymphocyte infusion donor (not recorded which). It is not recorded whose cells these are; they may come from a transplant donor. The CDR3 is CASRIQGVHDNEQFF. At the DNA level, the sequence is TGTGCCAGCAGGATACAGGGCGTTCACGACAATGAGCAGTTCTTC.